The clone carrying this T cell receptor beta chain has only a few counts. As yet, its antigen is unknown. V was clipped by 0 bases and J by 4 bases; unmatched bases: 3. CDR1 KGHSY and CDR2 FQNENV come from the germline V gene. CDR3 size: 15 residues. Unique molecular identifiers were attached to individual cDNA molecules. A single record per CDR3 protein comes from TCRdb applying MiXCR to the 5' RACE reads. In the table there are more than 80,000 distinct CDR3 sequences, about 13% of which are singletons. This entry comes from a study of early T cells in non-severe SARS-CoV-2 infection. Study overall: Sequencing input comprised bulk RNA from unsorted whole blood; chain pairing was not available. Whole-study findings and limits: VDJdb-based matching was biased toward anti-spike CD8 responses and missed private and CD4 specificities.

This TCR derives from an adult who was a healthcare worker with PCR-confirmed SARS-CoV-2 infection or an uninfected control (not recorded which). The chain combines TRBV16 with TRBJ1-1; the match to TRBD1 covers 9 bases. Sequenced: whole blood. CDR3 coding DNA: TGTGCCAGCAGCCAATCGACAGGGGGTCGCACTGAAGCTTTCTTT. It translates to CASSQSTGGRTEAFF. The full variable domain, its missing parts supplied by reference TRBV16 and TRBJ1-1, is GEEVAQTPKHLVRGEGQKAKLYCAPIKGHSYVFWYQQVLKNEFKFLISFQNENVFDETGMPKERFSAKCLPNSPCSLEIQATKLEDSAVYFCASSQSTGGRTEAFFGQGTRLTVV.